This TCR beta chain came from a study of neurological immune-mediated disorders. To note about this clonotype: Its antigen is not identified.

With 4 bases removed from V and 0 bases from J, the gap between germline ends came to 7 bases. CDR3 length: 15 residues. Per germline, CDR1 SGHVS and CDR2 FNYEAQ. The yield of each sequencing run was over 200 million TCR-beta sequences from 15-18 subjects. TCRdb re-called the 5' RACE reads through MiXCR, storing one row per CDR3 protein. The sample includes 55,000 to 75,000 distinct CDR3 sequences, less than 5.5% of them seen just once. Overall study findings and caveats: When repertoires were grouped phylogenetically, those of 18 of 34 multiple sclerosis patients fell into one related-CDR3 cluster, a possible signature.

This chain links TRBV7-6 with TRBJ2-6; D is unresolved. What was sequenced was PBMCs. The sequence was obtained from a woman aged 25 to 45 with multiple sclerosis. The CDR3 sequence is CASSSEVSGANVLTF. CDR3 DNA: TGTGCCAGCAGCTCCGAGGTCTCTGGGGCCAACGTCCTGACTTTC.